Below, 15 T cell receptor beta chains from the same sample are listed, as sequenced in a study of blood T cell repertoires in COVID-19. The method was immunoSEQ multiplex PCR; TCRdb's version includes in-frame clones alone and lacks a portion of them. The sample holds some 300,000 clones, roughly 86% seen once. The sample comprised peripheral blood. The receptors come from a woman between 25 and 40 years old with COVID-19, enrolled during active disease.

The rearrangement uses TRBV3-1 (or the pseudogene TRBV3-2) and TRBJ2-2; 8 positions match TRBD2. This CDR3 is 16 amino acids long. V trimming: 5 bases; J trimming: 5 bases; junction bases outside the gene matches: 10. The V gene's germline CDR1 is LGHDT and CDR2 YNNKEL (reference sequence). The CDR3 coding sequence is TGTGCCAGCAGCTCACCCCGCGGGGGGAAGACCGGGGAGCTGTTTTTT. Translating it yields CASSSPRGGKTGELFF.

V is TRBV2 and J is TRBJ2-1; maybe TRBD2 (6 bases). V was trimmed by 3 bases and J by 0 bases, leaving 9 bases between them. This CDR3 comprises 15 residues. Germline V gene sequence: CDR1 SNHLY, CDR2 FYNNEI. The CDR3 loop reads CASSDEEGSYNEQFF. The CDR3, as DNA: TGTGCCAGCAGTGATGAGGAGGGCTCCTACAATGAGCAGTTCTTC.

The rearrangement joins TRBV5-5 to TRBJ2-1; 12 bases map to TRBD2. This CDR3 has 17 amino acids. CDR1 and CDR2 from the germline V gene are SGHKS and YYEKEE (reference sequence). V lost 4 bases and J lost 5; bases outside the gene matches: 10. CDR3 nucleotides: TGTGCCAGCAGCCCTCGACTAGCGGGGGACTTAAACAATGAGCAGTTCTTC. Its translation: CASSPRLAGDLNNEQFF.

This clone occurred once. CDR3 amino acids: CASSPGDSGNTIYF. CDR3 DNA sequence: TGCGCCAGCAGCCCCGGGGACTCTGGAAACACCATATATTTT. The V and J genes are TRBV5-1 and TRBJ1-3, with D uncertain. The CDR3 spans 14 residues. Looked up from germline, CDR1 is SGHRS and CDR2 is YFSETQ. Trimming removed 4 bases from V and 0 bases from J, with 8 bases in between.

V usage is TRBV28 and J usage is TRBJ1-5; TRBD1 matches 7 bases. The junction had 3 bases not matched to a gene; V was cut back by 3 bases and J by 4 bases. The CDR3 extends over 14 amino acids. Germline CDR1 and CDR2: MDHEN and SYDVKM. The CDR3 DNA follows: TGTGCCAGCAGTTTGACAGGGACTAATCAGCCCCAGCATTTT. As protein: CASSLTGTNQPQHF.

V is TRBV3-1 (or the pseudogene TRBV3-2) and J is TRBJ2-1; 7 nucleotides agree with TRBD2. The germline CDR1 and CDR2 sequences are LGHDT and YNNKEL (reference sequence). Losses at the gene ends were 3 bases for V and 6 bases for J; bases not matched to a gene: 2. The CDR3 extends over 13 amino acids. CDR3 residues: CASSHTSVNEQFF. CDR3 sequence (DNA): TGTGCCAGCAGCCATACTAGCGTCAATGAGCAGTTCTTC.

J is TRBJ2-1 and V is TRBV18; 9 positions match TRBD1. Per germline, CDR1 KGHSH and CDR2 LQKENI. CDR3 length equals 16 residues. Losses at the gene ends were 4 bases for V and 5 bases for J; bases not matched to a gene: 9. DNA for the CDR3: TGTGCCAGCTCACGGACAGGGGAACTATCTAACAATGAGCAGTTCTTC. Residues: CASSRTGELSNNEQFF.

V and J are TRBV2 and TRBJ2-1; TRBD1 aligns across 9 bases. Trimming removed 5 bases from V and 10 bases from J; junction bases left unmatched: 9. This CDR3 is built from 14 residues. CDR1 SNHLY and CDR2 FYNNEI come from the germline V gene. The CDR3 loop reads CASSPPGQGTEQFF. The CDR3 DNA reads TGTGCCAGCAGTCCTCCGGGACAGGGTACCGAGCAGTTCTTC.

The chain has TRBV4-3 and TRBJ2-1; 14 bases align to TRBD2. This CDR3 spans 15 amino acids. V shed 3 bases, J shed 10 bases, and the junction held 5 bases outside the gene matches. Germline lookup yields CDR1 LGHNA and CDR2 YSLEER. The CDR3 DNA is TGCGCCAGCAGCCACGGACTAGCGGGGGGTAGGGAGCAGTTCTTC. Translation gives CASSHGLAGGREQFF.

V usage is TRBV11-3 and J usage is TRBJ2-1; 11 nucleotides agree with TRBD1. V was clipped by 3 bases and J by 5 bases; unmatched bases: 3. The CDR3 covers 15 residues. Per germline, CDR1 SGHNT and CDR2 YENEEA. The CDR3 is CASSFPDRGHNEQFF. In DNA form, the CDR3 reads TGTGCCAGCAGCTTCCCGGACAGGGGGCACAATGAGCAGTTCTTC. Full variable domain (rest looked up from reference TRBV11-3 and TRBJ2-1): EAGVVQSPRYKIIEKKQPVAFWCNPISGHNTLYWYLQNLGQGPELLIRYENEEAVDDSQLPKDRFSAERLKGVDSTLKIQPAELGDSAVYLCASSFPDRGHNEQFFGPGTRLTVL.

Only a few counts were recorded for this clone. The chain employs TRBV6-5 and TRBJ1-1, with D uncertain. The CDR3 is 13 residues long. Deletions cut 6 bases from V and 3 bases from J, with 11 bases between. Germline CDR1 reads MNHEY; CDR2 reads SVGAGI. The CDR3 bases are TGTGCCAGCAGGCAGGTGGGAGACACTGAAGCTTTCTTT. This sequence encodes CASRQVGDTEAFF.

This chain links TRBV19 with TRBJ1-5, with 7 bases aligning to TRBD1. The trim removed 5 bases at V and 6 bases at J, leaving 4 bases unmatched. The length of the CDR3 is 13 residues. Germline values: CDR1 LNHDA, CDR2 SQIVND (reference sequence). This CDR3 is CASSPQGIQPQHF. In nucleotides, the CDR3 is TGTGCCAGTAGTCCACAGGGGATTCAGCCCCAGCATTTT.

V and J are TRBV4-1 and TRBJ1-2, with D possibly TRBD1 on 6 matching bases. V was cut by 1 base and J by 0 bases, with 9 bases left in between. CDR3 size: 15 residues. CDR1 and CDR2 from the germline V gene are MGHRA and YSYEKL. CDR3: CASSQGQETNYGYTF. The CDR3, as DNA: TGCGCCAGCAGCCAAGGACAGGAAACTAACTATGGCTACACCTTC.

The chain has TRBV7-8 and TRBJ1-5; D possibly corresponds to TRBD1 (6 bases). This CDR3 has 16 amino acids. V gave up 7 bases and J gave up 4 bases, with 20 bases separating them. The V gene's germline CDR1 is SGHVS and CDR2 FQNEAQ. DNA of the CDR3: TGTGCCAGCACTGTCCATGGCCAGGGGATTAATCAGCCCCAGCATTTT. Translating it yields CASTVHGQGINQPQHF.

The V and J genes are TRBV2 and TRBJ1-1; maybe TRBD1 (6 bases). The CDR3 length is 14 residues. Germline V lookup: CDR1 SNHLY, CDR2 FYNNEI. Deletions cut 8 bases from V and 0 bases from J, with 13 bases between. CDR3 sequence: CASVLDSMNTEAFF. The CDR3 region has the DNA TGTGCCAGCGTCCTGGACAGCATGAACACTGAAGCTTTCTTT.